A single sample is the source of the 8 T cell receptor beta chains below, sequenced in a study of blood T cell repertoires in COVID-19. Sequencing used immunoSEQ multiplex PCR; TCRdb keeps in-frame clones, though not all of them. The sample contains over 80,000 clones, 87% of which appear only once. The sequencing sample was made of peripheral blood. The receptors shown here come from a human donor in a cohort sampled during active COVID-19.

This rearrangement joins TRBV6-5 to TRBJ2-7; TRBD1 matches at 7 bases. This CDR3 has 13 residues. The germline V gene has CDR1 MNHEY and CDR2 SVGAGI. V gave up 8 bases and J gave up 5 bases; unmatched junction bases: 9. The CDR3 nucleotides are TGTGCCAGCGTAGACAGGGTTTTGGACGAGCAGTACTTC. Amino acids: CASVDRVLDEQYF.

J is TRBJ2-1 and V is TRBV11-3; weak D call: TRBD2 (6 bases). This CDR3 has 20 amino acids. Germline CDR1 is SGHNT and CDR2 is YENEEA. Trimming removed 5 bases at V and 0 bases at J, with 26 bases between. This CDR3 is CASSHVLTRGRTSSYNEQFF. CDR3 DNA sequence: TGTGCCAGCAGCCACGTTCTGACTCGAGGGAGGACCAGCTCCTACAATGAGCAGTTCTTC. Using reference TRBV11-3 and TRBJ2-1 for the parts outside the CDR3, the full variable domain is EAGVVQSPRYKIIEKKQPVAFWCNPISGHNTLYWYLQNLGQGPELLIRYENEEAVDDSQLPKDRFSAERLKGVDSTLKIQPAELGDSAVYLCASSHVLTRGRTSSYNEQFFGPGTRLTVL.

CDR3 region: CASSLVSRSGKQFF. The CDR3 DNA reads as TGTGCCAGCAGCTTAGTCAGTAGAAGCGGTAAGCAGTTCTTC. The chain is built from TRBV7-2 and TRBJ2-1; D perhaps matches TRBD2 (5 bases). This CDR3 is 14 amino acids long. CDR1 is SGHTA, CDR2 FQGNSA, per germline. Trimming cost V 1 base and J 11 bases, with 15 bases left between them.

This chain connects TRBV28 to TRBJ2-7, with D tentatively TRBD1 (5 bases). The V gene's germline CDR1 is MDHEN and CDR2 SYDVKM. V dropped 5 bases and J dropped 5 bases, with 16 bases sitting between them. This CDR3 is built from 14 residues. CDR3 DNA: TGTGCCAGCAGTCGACCTCAGGGTCCCAACGAGCAGTACTTC. It yields the protein CASSRPQGPNEQYF.

The DNA of the CDR3 is TGCGCCAGCAGCCCGAGCGGAAACCAAGAGACCCAGTACTTC. Translated, it gives CASSPSGNQETQYF. The rearrangement uses TRBV5-1 and TRBJ2-5; possible D gene TRBD2, 5 bases. CDR3 size: 14 residues. Germline V gene data show CDR1 as SGHRS and CDR2 as YFSETQ. The V and J ends lost 4 bases and 0 bases respectively, with 10 bases between them.

This rearrangement joins TRBV6-5 to TRBJ2-1; a possible D gene is TRBD2 (6 bases). Germline CDR1 is MNHEY and CDR2 is SVGAGI. Trimming removed 2 bases from V and 2 bases from J, with 10 bases in between. The CDR3 is 15 residues long. CDR3 DNA sequence: TGTGCCAGCAGTTACGAGGGAGGCCCCTACAATGAGCAGTTCTTC. Translation: CASSYEGGPYNEQFF.

The V call is TRBV5-1, the J call TRBJ1-1; no clear D. The CDR3 is 14 residues long. V gave up 1 base and J gave up 0 bases, with 7 bases separating them. Germline V gene sequence: CDR1 SGHRS, CDR2 YFSETQ. Written as DNA, the CDR3 is TGCGCCAGCAGCTTGACCAGGATGAACACTGAAGCTTTCTTT. Encoded protein: CASSLTRMNTEAFF.

This chain connects TRBV28 to TRBJ2-2, with D maybe TRBD2 (6 bases). Looked up from germline, CDR1 is MDHEN and CDR2 is SYDVKM. The CDR3 is 14 residues long. V was shortened by 4 bases and J by 4 bases, with 10 bases between the two germline ends. CDR3 coding DNA: TGTGCCAGCAGTTCTCCCGGGGGCACCGGGGAGCTGTTTTTT. Its translation: CASSSPGGTGELFF.